One sample yielded the 25 T cell receptor beta chains listed below, sequenced in a study of CD8 T cells in Susac syndrome (dated by TCRdb to between 2017 and 2020). Libraries were prepared through the immunoSEQ multiplex PCR assay. RNA was extracted using the RNeasy kit, and roughly 0.5 to 1 microgram was reverse transcribed with random hexamers. The public reads were reprocessed in TCRdb via fastp at Q25 and MiXCR, keeping in-frame beta chains. Under each unique CDR3 protein, matching rows form one entry showing the most common genes and DNA. This sample is represented by about 160,000 distinct CDR3 sequences; around 90% of them were singletons. In total, the top ten clones hold around 0.08% of the sample. Sequenced input: CD4+ T cells from PBMCs. The receptors shown here come from a human donor in good health.

A single count supports this clonotype. This chain links TRBV5-6 with TRBJ2-5; D perhaps matches TRBD1 (5 bases). The CDR3 runs to 15 residues. V lost 3 bases and J lost 7, with 19 bases in between. Per germline, CDR1 SGHDT and CDR2 YYEEEE. This CDR3 reads CASSWGRVGAATQYF. In nucleotides, the CDR3 is TGTGCCAGCAGCTGGGGTAGGGTTGGGGCAGCGACCCAGTACTTC.

The CDR3 region is CASSGTGTEETQYF. CDR3 DNA: TGCGCCAGCAGCGGCACGGGGACAGAAGAGACCCAGTACTTC. The V call is TRBV5-1, the J call TRBJ2-5, with 7 bases fitting TRBD1. The length of the CDR3 is 14 residues. Per the germline V gene, CDR1 is SGHRS and CDR2 is YFSETQ. J was trimmed by 3 bases and V by 4 bases; bases with no gene match: 6.

The chain links TRBV7-9 to TRBJ1-2, with D possibly TRBD1 on 5 matching bases. V was pared by 4 bases and J by 4 bases, with 22 bases between. The CDR3 spans 17 residues. CDR1 is SEHNR and CDR2 is FQNEAQ in the germline V gene (reference sequence). CDR3 protein: CASSSEPREGVLYGYTF. The CDR3 DNA reads TGTGCCAGCAGCTCCGAACCTAGAGAAGGGGTTCTCTATGGCTACACCTTC. Based on the CDR3 plus reference TRBV7-9 and TRBJ1-2, the full variable domain is DTGVSQNPRHKITKRGQNVTFRCDPISEHNRLYWYRQTLGQGPEFLTYFQNEAQLEKSRLLSDRFSAERPKGSFSTLEIQRTEQGDSAMYLCASSSEPREGVLYGYTFGSGTRLTVV.

J is TRBJ2-1 and V is TRBV10-2, with 10 bases identical to TRBD1. Trimming took 6 bases from V and 9 from J; bases not matched to a gene: 14. This CDR3 has 16 residues. Germline CDR1 reads WSHSY; CDR2 reads SAAADI. In DNA form, the CDR3 reads TGCGCCAGCAGGGGGACAGGGGCTACGATACCAAGTGAGCAGTTCTTC. This codes for CASRGTGATIPSEQFF.

The J gene is TRBJ2-5, the V gene TRBV7-2; D is undetermined. Germline lookup yields CDR1 SGHTA and CDR2 FQGNSA. The CDR3 length is 13 residues. Trimming shortened V by 2 bases and J by 7 bases, and 11 bases separated the two germline ends. CDR3 in amino acids: CASSLISLGTQYF. In DNA form, the CDR3 reads TGTGCCAGCAGCTTAATTTCTTTAGGGACCCAGTACTTC.

A single count supports this clonotype. V usage is TRBV6-6 and J usage is TRBJ2-7, with 13 nucleotides matching TRBD2. V lost 6 bases, J lost 7 bases, and 9 bases stayed unmatched. This CDR3 has 15 amino acids. Germline values: CDR1 MNHNY, CDR2 SVGAGI (reference sequence). The CDR3, as DNA: TGTGCCAGCAGCAGGACTAGCGGGAGATTGAGGGAGCAGTACTTC. Protein sequence: CASSRTSGRLREQYF.

This chain connects TRBV6-1 to TRBJ2-7; TRBD1 agrees at 7 bases. CDR1 and CDR2 (germline): MNHNS, SASEGT. This CDR3 has 15 residues. The ends lost 5 bases at V and 5 bases at J; junction bases unmatched: 12. The CDR3 DNA follows: TGTGCCAGCAGTCCCACAGGGGTAGGGCGGGACGAGCAGTACTTC. Residues: CASSPTGVGRDEQYF.

The chain couples TRBV29-1 to TRBJ1-4, with D possibly TRBD1 on 5 matching bases. This CDR3 spans 15 amino acids. Per germline, CDR1 SQVTM and CDR2 ANQGSEA. V shed 4 bases and J shed 4 bases, with 16 bases lying between them. As DNA, the CDR3 is TGCAGCGTTGGGAAAAGGGGCGCGCTTAATGAAAAACTGTTTTTT. Translation gives CSVGKRGALNEKLFF. The complete variable domain, with remaining parts taken from reference TRBV29-1 and TRBJ1-4, reads SAVISQKPSRDICQRGTSLTIQCQVDSQVTMMFWYRQQPGQSLTLIATANQGSEATYESGFVIDKFPISRPNLTFSTLTVSNMSPEDSSIYLCSVGKRGALNEKLFFGSGTQLSVL.

This clonotype was detected once. The V call is TRBV7-9, the J call TRBJ2-1; the D gene is possibly TRBD2 (7 bases). This CDR3 region has 12 residues. Germline-derived CDR1 and CDR2 are SEHNR and FQNEAQ (reference sequence). V lost 4 bases to trimming and J lost 10 bases, with 11 bases between them. The CDR3 nucleotides read TGTGCCAGCAGCTCGAGGGGGGGCGAGCAGTTCTTC. Protein: CASSSRGGEQFF. The whole variable domain, filled in from reference TRBV7-9 and TRBJ2-1, reads DTGVSQNPRHKITKRGQNVTFRCDPISEHNRLYWYRQTLGQGPEFLTYFQNEAQLEKSRLLSDRFSAERPKGSFSTLEIQRTEQGDSAMYLCASSSRGGEQFFGPGTRLTVL.

This chain connects TRBV5-6 to TRBJ2-7; 8 bases are a match to TRBD1. The CDR3 runs 15 residues. Germline CDR1 SGHDT, CDR2 YYEEEE. J was trimmed by 6 bases and V by 2 bases; bases with no gene match: 10. The CDR3 DNA follows: TGTGCCAGCAGCTTCCGGACAGGGATCTCGCTCGAGCAGTACTTC. This encodes CASSFRTGISLEQYF.

This chain joins TRBV9 and TRBJ2-5, with no clear D. There are 15 residues in the CDR3. Germline V gene sequence: CDR1 SGDLS, CDR2 YYNGEE. The V gene lost 4 bases and the J gene lost 2 bases, with 15 bases spanning the gap. The CDR3 protein is CASSLEEFRQETQYF. The CDR3 nucleotides read TGTGCCAGCAGCCTTGAGGAATTTCGACAAGAGACCCAGTACTTC.

CDR3 residues: CASRAPGGYQPQHF. The CDR3 DNA reads TGTGCCAGTAGAGCCCCGGGGGGCTATCAGCCCCAGCATTTT. The chain employs TRBV19 and TRBJ1-5; a weak D match, TRBD1 (6 bases). This CDR3 is 14 amino acids long. CDR1 is LNHDA, CDR2 SQIVND, per germline (reference sequence). V lost 6 bases and J 5 bases, leaving 14 bases between the germline ends.

This rearrangement joins TRBV5-4 to TRBJ2-7, with TRBD1 as a possible D gene (6 bases). Trimming stripped 1 base from V and 5 bases from J, with 10 bases between. The germline V gene encodes CDR1 SGHNT and CDR2 YYREEE (reference sequence). CDR3 size: 13 residues. In nucleotides, the CDR3 is TGTGCCAGCAGCTTGACAGGGTCCCACGAGCAGTACTTC. It specifies CASSLTGSHEQYF.

The V and J genes are TRBV12-5 and TRBJ2-1; 7 bases fit TRBD2. CDR1 and CDR2 (germline): LGHNT, FRNRAP. With V trimmed by 1 base and J by 6 bases, 24 bases remained unmatched. The CDR3 consists of 21 residues. The CDR3 DNA reads as TGTGCTAGTGGTTTGGCGCCGGGGGGTTGGGCGGGAGTACCCCAATCCAATGAGCAGTTCTTC. This translates into CASGLAPGGWAGVPQSNEQFF. The whole variable domain, filled in from reference TRBV12-5 and TRBJ2-1, reads DARVTQTPRHKVTEMGQEVTMRCQPILGHNTVFWYRQTMMQGLELLAYFRNRAPLDDSGMPKDRFSAEMPDATLATLKIQPSEPRDSAVYFCASGLAPGGWAGVPQSNEQFFGPGTRLTVL.

The chain is built from TRBV30 and TRBJ2-1; a possible D gene is TRBD1 (5 bases). Trimming took 2 bases from V and 8 from J, leaving 16 bases between them. The CDR3 is 14 amino acids. Germline V gene data show CDR1 as GTSNPN and CDR2 as SVGIG (reference sequence). Here the CDR3 DNA reads TGTGCCTGGAGTCCAGGGCTCCTTGGGGATGAGCAGTTCTTC. Protein product: CAWSPGLLGDEQFF. The full variable domain, its missing parts supplied by reference TRBV30 and TRBJ2-1, is SQTIHQWPATLVQPVGSPLSLECTVEGTSNPNLYWYRQAAGRGLQLLFYSVGIGQISSEVPQNLSASRPQDRQFILSSKKLLLSDSGFYLCAWSPGLLGDEQFFGPGTRLTVL.

This sequence joins TRBV6-1 and TRBJ2-7; maybe TRBD2 (5 bases). The V end was cut by 1 base, the J end by 0 bases, with 7 bases between. This CDR3 comprises 14 residues. Per the germline V gene, CDR1 is MNHNS and CDR2 is SASEGT. The CDR3 reads CASSEVRDSYEQYF. The CDR3, as DNA: TGTGCCAGCAGTGAAGTTCGGGACTCCTACGAGCAGTACTTC.

The chain links TRBV9 to TRBJ2-3, with 14 nucleotides matching TRBD2. J gave up 6 bases and V 4 bases, and 10 bases lay outside the gene matches. Germline CDR1 and CDR2: SGDLS and YYNGEE. The CDR3 loop spans 17 amino acids. CDR3 sequence (DNA): TGTGCCAGCAGCCCGAGACCGGGACTAGCGGGAGTTGATACGCAGTATTTT. It encodes CASSPRPGLAGVDTQYF.

The gene calls are TRBV20-1 and TRBJ2-1, with TRBD2 matching over 13 bases. The CDR3 runs 16 residues. J was trimmed by 9 bases and V by 0 bases; bases with no gene match: 8. The germline V gene encodes CDR1 DFQATT and CDR2 SNEGSKA (reference sequence). The CDR3 DNA is TGCAGTGCTAGAGAGACTAGCGGGGGGCGACCTGGTGAGCAGTTCTTC. Residues: CSARETSGGRPGEQFF.

The J gene is TRBJ2-4, the V gene TRBV30, with D possibly being TRBD2 (5 bases). Trimming pared 0 bases from V and 11 bases from J, leaving 14 bases between. This CDR3 contains 13 residues. Germline V lookup: CDR1 GTSNPN, CDR2 SVGIG (reference sequence). CDR3 residues: CAWSVLEAHVQYF. The CDR3 coding sequence is TGTGCCTGGAGTGTACTGGAGGCCCACGTTCAGTACTTC.

The chain uses TRBV20-1 and TRBJ1-1; D gene unclear. Trimming stripped 0 bases from V and 1 base from J, with 9 bases between. The CDR3 covers 14 residues. Germline lookup yields CDR1 DFQATT and CDR2 SNEGSKA (reference sequence). The CDR3 DNA sequence: TGCAGTGCTAGAGAGGGCAATCAGAACACTGAAGCTTTCTTT. Translated, it gives CSAREGNQNTEAFF.

The chain couples TRBV30 to TRBJ2-3, with TRBD1 identical over 10 bases. The trim removed 7 bases at V and 4 bases at J, leaving 8 bases unmatched. CDR3 size: 14 residues. The germline V gene has CDR1 GTSNPN and CDR2 SVGIG (reference sequence). The CDR3 sequence is CAYGTGATADTQYF. CDR3 DNA: TGTGCCTACGGGACAGGGGCAACGGCAGATACGCAGTATTTT.

The chain is built from TRBV6-2 or TRBV6-3 and TRBJ2-1, with 9 bases identical to TRBD2. This CDR3 is 13 amino acids long. Trimming took 6 bases from V and 9 from J; bases not matched to a gene: 6. CDR1 is MNHEY, CDR2 SVGEGT, per germline. In DNA, the CDR3 is TGTGCCAGCAGCTCCGGGACTAGCTCTGAGCAGTTCTTC. This encodes CASSSGTSSEQFF.

This chain joins TRBV20-1 and TRBJ1-5; D is uncertain. The CDR3 has 13 residues. V gave up 2 bases and J gave up 3 bases, with 8 bases separating them. CDR1 is DFQATT and CDR2 is SNEGSKA in the germline V gene (reference sequence). CDR3 in amino acids: CSARRDTNQPQHF. CDR3 sequence (DNA): TGCAGTGCTAGAAGGGATACCAATCAGCCCCAGCATTTT.

The count of this clonotype is one. J is TRBJ2-2 and V is TRBV2; 7 bases agree with TRBD1. The CDR3 extends over 16 amino acids. Germline CDR1 is SNHLY and CDR2 is FYNNEI. Trimming removed 2 bases from V and 0 bases from J; junction bases left unmatched: 3. The CDR3 sequence: CASSEWGTANTGELFF. The DNA for the CDR3 is TGTGCCAGCAGTGAATGGGGGACAGCGAACACCGGGGAGCTGTTTTTT. Filled out from reference TRBV2 and TRBJ2-2, the complete variable domain reads EPEVTQTPSHQVTQMGQEVILRCVPISNHLYFYWYRQILGQKVEFLVSFYNNEISEKSEIFDDQFSVERPDGSNFTLKIRSTKLEDSAMYFCASSEWGTANTGELFFGEGSRLTVL.

This chain uses TRBV3-1 with TRBJ1-5; D remains ambiguous. V lost 1 base, J lost 9 bases, and 13 bases lay in between. Germline lookup yields CDR1 LGHDT and CDR2 YNNKEL (reference sequence). This CDR3 is built from 14 residues. CDR3: CASSQGRVGRPQHF. The CDR3 coding sequence is TGTGCCAGCAGCCAAGGGAGGGTTGGACGGCCCCAGCATTTT.